Sequencing of this TCR beta chain was carried out in a study of lymphopenia after photon versus proton radiotherapy. Study-wide results and limits: Relative stability marked proton patients; photon patients lost diversity and naive cells. Post-nadir TCR diversity decline inversely tracked overall survival among those who died. Oligoclonal CD8+ Temra expansion after nadir drove photon patients' diversity drop.

Data came from immunoSEQ multiplex PCR; TCRdb stores just in-frame clones and leaves some out. The table has 15,000 to 20,000 clones, less than 90% seen once. This clone is a singleton in its sample. What it binds is not known. Germline CDR1 reads LNHNV; CDR2 reads YYDKDF (reference sequence). CDR3 length: 18 residues. V gave up 0 bases and J gave up 3 bases; unmatched junction bases: 7. The rearrangement joins TRBV15 to TRBJ2-7; 14 nucleotides agree with TRBD2. This receptor was obtained from a woman aged 55 to 70 with cholangiocarcinoma. Some clones in this sample may be carry-over from other donors' samples. Source: peripheral blood, taken from a patient treated with proton-based radiotherapy. The CDR3 sequence is CATSREGTSGGLYYEQYF. For the CDR3, the DNA is TGTGCCACCAGCAGAGAGGGGACTAGCGGGGGCCTTTACTACGAGCAGTACTTC.